The entry that follows covers one T cell receptor beta chain sequence. Its cognate antigen is unknown. This clone may be a read error of a much larger clone one base away. Amplification of the TCR beta CDR3 was achieved through multiplex PCR with 32 V and 13 J primers. TCRdb analysed the multiplex PCR reads with MiXCR anew, one entry per CDR3 protein. The sample includes about 15,000 distinct CDR3 sequences, around 27% of them seen just once. This sample is drawn from a study of immune heterogeneity within non-small cell lung tumors. Regarding the study as a whole: High-frequency T-cell receptor beta clonotypes were largely distinct between individual patients. Identical dominant CDR3 beta clonotypes recurred across a patient's tumor sites, together with site-unique high-frequency clones.

This CDR3 has 16 amino acids. Germline CDR1 reads MNHEY; CDR2 reads SMNVEV (reference sequence). V lost 5 bases to trimming and J lost 8 bases; unmatched junction nucleotides: 11. As template, the study used bulk tumor genomic DNA at 550 to 700 ng per sample. Every primary tumor yielded several biopsies, spaced far apart, that were taken during surgery. The study cohort was described as untreated, and its members had newly diagnosed non-small cell lung cancer. They went on to have curative surgery. Each donor was a newly diagnosed non-small cell lung cancer patient undergoing surgery with curative intent.

The TCR sequence derives from a man aged 35-49 years with non-small cell lung cancer. The chain combines TRBV27 with TRBJ2-3; 12 bases are a match to TRBD1. Sequencing was carried out using lung tumor tissue. The CDR3 here is CASSKLGTGGSATQYF. The CDR3 DNA reads TGTGCCAGCAGTAAACTAGGGACAGGGGGCTCAGCTACGCAGTATTTT.